This TCR beta chain is drawn from a study of blood T cell repertoires in COVID-19 (dated by TCRdb to the early 2020s). Study-wide context: Samples from collaborators originated in the United States, Italy and Spain and spanned both the acute and convalescent phases of COVID-19. The repertoires were released in a freely available public database intended as a resource for research on the immune response to SARS-CoV-2. Sample metadata almost always included a de-identified subject ID, COVID-19 status, age in years and sex. Samples came from the ongoing ImmuneRACE study (first 160 participants) plus 1,254 subjects from 6 global collaborators. The prospective study material was composed of cDNA or gDNA derived from T cells, B-cell-depleted T cells, or PBMCs. Subjects who had been exposed to COVID-19, were actively infected with it, or had recovered from it provided the deeply sampled blood TCRbeta repertoires that made up the dataset. HLA class I and class II types, where available, came from metadata supplied by the sample provider rather than from assay-based typing.

As concerns this clone: The antigen it recognizes is unknown. Base qualities are not at hand, and no much larger clone is one base apart.

The CDR3, from cysteine to phenylalanine, totals 15 residues. Only the CDR3 portion is preserved as DNA: 45 bases, with reading frame beginning at the first base. CDR1 and CDR2 (SGHTA, FQGTGA) derive from the germline V gene. From V the trimming removes 3 bases and from J it removes 7 bases, while the gene matches leave 7 bases of the junction unaccounted for. Beyond this particular receptor, the publication reports: The quantity of clinical and demographic metadata differed by source and by participant and was supplied without curation.

Whole blood was collected in K2EDTA tubes by collaborating institutions according to the institutions' own protocols. For TCRbeta analysis, collaborators shipped samples as frozen whole blood, isolated PBMCs, or DNA extracted from either of those sample types. The immunoSEQ Assay, a bias-controlled multiplex PCR, was used to amplify TCRbeta CDR3 regions from genomic DNA. On the authors' methods: Within the assay, amplification of reference gene primers was used to estimate how many nucleated cells each sample contained. To quantify the absolute abundance of each unique TCRbeta CDR3 rearrangement, sequence reads were collapsed and filtered. For each sample, productive Simpson clonality was calculated by taking the square root of Simpson's diversity index across productive rearrangements. Entries here come from immuneACCESS through TCRdb and include only in-frame sequences with V and J called. Some clones fail to appear in such tables; in the studies checked, an unresolved V gene covers under half of the shortfall, and the cause of the remainder is unknown. The D gene and trimming were derived from the DNA, and the V and J assignments and clone size from that table. The sample has about 190,000 clones on record, almost 85% of them singletons. Of the sample, roughly 4.6% falls within the top ten clones.

This sequence was found in a woman in her seventies with active or convalescent COVID-19. The sequence links TRBV7-3 to TRBJ1-4, with 8 bases in between that match TRBD1. Sequencing was performed on peripheral blood. CDR3 protein: CASSFPGGASEKLFF. The nucleotide sequence reads as follows: TGTGCCAGCAGCTTCCCAGGGGGCGCATCTGAAAAACTGTTTTTT.